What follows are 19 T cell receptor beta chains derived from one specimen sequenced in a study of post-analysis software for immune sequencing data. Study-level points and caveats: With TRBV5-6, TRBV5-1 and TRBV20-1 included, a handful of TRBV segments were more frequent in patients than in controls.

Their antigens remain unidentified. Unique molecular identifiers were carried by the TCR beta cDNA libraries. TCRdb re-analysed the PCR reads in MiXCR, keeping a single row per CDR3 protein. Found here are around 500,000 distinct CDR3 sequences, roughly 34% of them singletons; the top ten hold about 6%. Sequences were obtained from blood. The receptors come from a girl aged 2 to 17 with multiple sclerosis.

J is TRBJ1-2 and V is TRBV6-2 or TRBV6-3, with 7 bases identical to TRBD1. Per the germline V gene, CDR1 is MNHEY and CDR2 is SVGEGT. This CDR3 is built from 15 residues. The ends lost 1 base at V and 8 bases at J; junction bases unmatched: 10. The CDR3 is CASSYFGQDARGYTF. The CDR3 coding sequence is TGTGCCAGCAGTTACTTCGGACAGGATGCGCGGGGCTACACCTTC.

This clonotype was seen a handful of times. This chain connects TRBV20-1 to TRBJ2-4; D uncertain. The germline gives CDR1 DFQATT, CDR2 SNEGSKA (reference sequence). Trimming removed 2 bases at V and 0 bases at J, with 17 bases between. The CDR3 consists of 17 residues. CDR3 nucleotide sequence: TGCAGTGCTAGATTGCCCCCGGACGGGTTAGCCAAAAACATTCAGTACTTC. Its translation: CSARLPPDGLAKNIQYF.

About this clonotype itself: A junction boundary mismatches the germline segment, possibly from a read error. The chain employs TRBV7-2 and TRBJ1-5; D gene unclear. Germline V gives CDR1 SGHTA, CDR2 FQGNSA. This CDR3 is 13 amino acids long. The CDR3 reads CASSLVGFQPQHF. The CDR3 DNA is TGTGCCAGCAGTTTAGTCGGGTTTCAGCCCCAGCATTTT.

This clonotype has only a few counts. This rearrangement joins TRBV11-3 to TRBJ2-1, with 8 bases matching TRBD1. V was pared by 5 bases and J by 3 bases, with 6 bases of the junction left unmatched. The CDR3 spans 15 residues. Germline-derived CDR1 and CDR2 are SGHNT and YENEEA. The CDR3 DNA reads TGTGCCAGCAGCCCTCGTACAGGGGGCTACAATGAGCAGTTCTTC. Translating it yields CASSPRTGGYNEQFF.

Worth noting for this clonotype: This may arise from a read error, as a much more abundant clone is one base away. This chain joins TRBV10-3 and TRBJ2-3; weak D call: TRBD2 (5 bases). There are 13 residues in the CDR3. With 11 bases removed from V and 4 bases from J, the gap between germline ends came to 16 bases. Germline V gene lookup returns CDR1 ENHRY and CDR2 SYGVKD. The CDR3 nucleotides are TGTGCCCCCAAGGCGGGCCCAGCAGATACGCAGTATTTT. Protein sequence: CAPKAGPADTQYF.

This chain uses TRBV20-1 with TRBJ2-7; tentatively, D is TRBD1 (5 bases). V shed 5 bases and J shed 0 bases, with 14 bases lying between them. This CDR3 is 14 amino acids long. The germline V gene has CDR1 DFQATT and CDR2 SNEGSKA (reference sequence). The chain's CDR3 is CSALSGLSSYEQYF. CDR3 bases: TGCAGTGCTCTGTCAGGGTTAAGCTCCTACGAGCAGTACTTC.

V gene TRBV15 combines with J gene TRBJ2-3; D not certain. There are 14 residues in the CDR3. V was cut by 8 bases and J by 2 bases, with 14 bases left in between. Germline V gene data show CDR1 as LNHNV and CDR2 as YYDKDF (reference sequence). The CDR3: CATGQVRTTDTQYF. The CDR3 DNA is TGTGCCACCGGCCAGGTCCGAACCACAGATACGCAGTATTTT.

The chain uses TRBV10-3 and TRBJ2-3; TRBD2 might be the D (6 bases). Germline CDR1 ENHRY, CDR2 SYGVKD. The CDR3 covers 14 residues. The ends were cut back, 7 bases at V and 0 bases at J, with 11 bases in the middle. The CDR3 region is CAITLRGSTDTQYF. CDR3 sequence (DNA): TGTGCCATCACCCTGCGGGGCAGCACAGATACGCAGTATTTT.

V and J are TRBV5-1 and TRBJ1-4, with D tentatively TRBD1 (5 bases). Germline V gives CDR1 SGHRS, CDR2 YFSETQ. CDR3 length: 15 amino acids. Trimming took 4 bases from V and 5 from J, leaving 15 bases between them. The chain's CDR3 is CASSPGDRSNEKLFF. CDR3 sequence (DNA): TGCGCCAGCAGCCCTGGGGACCGGTCAAATGAAAAACTGTTTTTT.

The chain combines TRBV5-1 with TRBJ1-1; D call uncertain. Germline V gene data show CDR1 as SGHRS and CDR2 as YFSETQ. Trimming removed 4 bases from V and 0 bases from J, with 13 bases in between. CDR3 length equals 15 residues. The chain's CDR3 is CASSATDSLNTEAFF. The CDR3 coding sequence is TGCGCCAGCAGCGCAACGGATTCCCTGAACACTGAAGCTTTCTTT.

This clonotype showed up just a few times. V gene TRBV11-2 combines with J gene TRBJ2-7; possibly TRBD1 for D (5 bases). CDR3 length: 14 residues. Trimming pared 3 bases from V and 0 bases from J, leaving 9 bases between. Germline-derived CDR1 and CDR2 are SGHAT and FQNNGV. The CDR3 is CASSFGASSYEQYF. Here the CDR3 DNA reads TGTGCCAGCAGCTTTGGGGCTAGCTCCTACGAGCAGTACTTC.

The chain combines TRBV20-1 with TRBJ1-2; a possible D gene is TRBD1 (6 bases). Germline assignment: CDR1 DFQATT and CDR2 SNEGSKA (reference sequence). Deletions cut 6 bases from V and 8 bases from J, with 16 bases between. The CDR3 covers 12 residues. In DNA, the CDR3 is TGCAGTGCCACCAAGGGGGGGAGAGGCTACACCTTC. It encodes CSATKGGRGYTF.

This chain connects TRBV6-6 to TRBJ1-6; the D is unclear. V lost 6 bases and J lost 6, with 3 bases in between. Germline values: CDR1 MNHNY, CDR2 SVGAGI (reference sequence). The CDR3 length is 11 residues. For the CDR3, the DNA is TGTGCCAGCAGGTCTAATTCACCCCTCCACTTT. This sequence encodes CASRSNSPLHF.

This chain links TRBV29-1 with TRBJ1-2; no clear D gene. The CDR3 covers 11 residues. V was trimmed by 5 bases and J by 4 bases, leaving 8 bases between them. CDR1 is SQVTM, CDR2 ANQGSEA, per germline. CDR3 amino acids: CSVPDGYGYTF. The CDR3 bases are TGCAGCGTTCCTGACGGCTATGGCTACACCTTC.

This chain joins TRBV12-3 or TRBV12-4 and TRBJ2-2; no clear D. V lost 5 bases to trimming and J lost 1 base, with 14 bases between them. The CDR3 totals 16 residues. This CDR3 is CASSPGSSRNTGELFF. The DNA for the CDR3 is TGTGCCAGCAGTCCCGGGTCCAGTCGGAACACCGGGGAGCTGTTTTTT.

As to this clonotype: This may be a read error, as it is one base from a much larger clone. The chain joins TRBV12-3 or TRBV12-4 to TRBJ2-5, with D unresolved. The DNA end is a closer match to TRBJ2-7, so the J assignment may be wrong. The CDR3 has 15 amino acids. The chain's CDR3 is CASSPPHGTPPEQYF. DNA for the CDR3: TGTGCCAGCAGCCCCCCCCACGGAACTCCACCCGAGCAGTACTTC.

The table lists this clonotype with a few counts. The CDR3 nucleotides read TGCGCCAGCAGCAAGAGCGGGACCTACAATGAGCAGTTCTTC. This encodes CASSKSGTYNEQFF. V gene TRBV5-1 combines with J gene TRBJ2-1; 7 bases match TRBD2. Germline values: CDR1 SGHRS, CDR2 YFSETQ. The V and J ends lost 4 bases and 2 bases, in that order; junction bases with no gene match: 3. CDR3 size: 14 residues.

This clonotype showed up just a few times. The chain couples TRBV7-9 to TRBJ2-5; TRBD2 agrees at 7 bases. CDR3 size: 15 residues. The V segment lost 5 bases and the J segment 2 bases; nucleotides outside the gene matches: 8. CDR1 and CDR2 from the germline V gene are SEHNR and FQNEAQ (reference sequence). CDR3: CASSPSRAGQETQYF. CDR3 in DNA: TGTGCCAGCAGCCCCAGTCGAGCGGGACAAGAGACCCAGTACTTC.

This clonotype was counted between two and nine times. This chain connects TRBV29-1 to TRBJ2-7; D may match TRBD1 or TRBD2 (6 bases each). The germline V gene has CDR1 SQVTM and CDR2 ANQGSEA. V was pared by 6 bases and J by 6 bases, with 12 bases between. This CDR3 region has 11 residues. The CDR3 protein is CSVSRGPEQYF. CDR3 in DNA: TGCAGCGTCTCCCGGGGGCCCGAGCAGTACTTC.